The rows below give T cell receptor beta chains drawn from one sample of a study of cytomegalovirus exposure and HLA in healthy donors. Generated by immunoSEQ multiplex PCR, the TCRdb table keeps only in-frame clones and is missing some. In the table there are 130,000 or so clones, 70% to 80% of which are singletons. The material sequenced was PBMCs. These receptors all come from a man aged 30-40 years in good health and CMV-seronegative. The CDR3 runs from the conserved cysteine through the conserved F or W. Fields, in order: D gene, V gene, clone size, J gene, CDR3 protein, CDR3 DNA. A D gene is named only where the DNA matches it firmly. Clone size is given for some rows only: seen once, a few or many times, or a class if the clone is expanded.

d_gene: TRBD1; v_gene: TRBV7-9; abundance: NA; j_gene: TRBJ1-2; CDR3aa: CASTLSTGGWDGYTF; CDR3nt: TGTGCCAGCACCCTTTCGACAGGGGGCTGGGATGGCTACACCTTC
d_gene: NA; v_gene: TRBV2; abundance: NA; j_gene: TRBJ1-5; CDR3aa: CASSTQGAAQPQHF; CDR3nt: TGTGCCAGCAGTACCCAGGGTGCGGCGCAGCCCCAGCATTTT
d_gene: NA; v_gene: TRBV30; abundance: NA; j_gene: TRBJ1-5; CDR3aa: CAWSVNSGERQPQHF; CDR3nt: TGTGCCTGGAGTGTCAATTCGGGGGAGAGGCAGCCCCAGCATTTT
d_gene: TRBD1; v_gene: TRBV27; abundance: NA; j_gene: TRBJ2-3; CDR3aa: CASTQSQGNTDTQYF; CDR3nt: TGTGCCAGCACCCAATCACAGGGGAACACAGATACGCAGTATTTT
d_gene: TRBD1; v_gene: TRBV10-2; abundance: NA; j_gene: TRBJ1-1; CDR3aa: CASGAGTGGGNTEAFF; CDR3nt: TGCGCCAGCGGGGCCGGGACAGGGGGAGGGAACACTGAAGCTTTCTTT
d_gene: NA; v_gene: TRBV5-6; abundance: NA; j_gene: TRBJ2-5; CDR3aa: CASSLSSTETQYF; CDR3nt: TGTGCCAGCAGCTTGAGTAGTACTGAGACCCAGTACTTC
d_gene: TRBD2; v_gene: TRBV5-1; abundance: NA; j_gene: TRBJ2-3; CDR3aa: CASSYTISGVTGTSDPTDTQYF; CDR3nt: TGCGCCAGCAGCTATACTATCTCAGGAGTTACCGGGACTAGCGACCCCACAGATACGCAGTATTTT
d_gene: TRBD1; v_gene: TRBV5-1; abundance: NA; j_gene: TRBJ2-7; CDR3aa: CASSLAGTGIAYEQYF; CDR3nt: TGCGCCAGCAGCTTGGCCGGGACAGGCATCGCCTACGAGCAGTACTTC
d_gene: TRBD2; v_gene: TRBV7-2; abundance: NA; j_gene: TRBJ2-2; CDR3aa: CASSPTSGTSGLSGELFF; CDR3nt: TGTGCCAGCAGCCCGACATCCGGGACTAGCGGCCTCTCCGGGGAGCTGTTTTTT
d_gene: NA; v_gene: TRBV9; abundance: once; j_gene: TRBJ1-4; CDR3aa: CASSVVGEGKLFF; CDR3nt: TGTGCCAGCAGCGTAGTGGGGGAGGGAAAACTGTTTTTT
d_gene: NA; v_gene: TRBV5-1; abundance: NA; j_gene: TRBJ2-3; CDR3aa: CASSLAGVQDTQYF; CDR3nt: TGCGCCAGCAGCTTGGCGGGAGTTCAAGATACGCAGTATTTT
d_gene: NA; v_gene: TRBV9; abundance: NA; j_gene: TRBJ1-2; CDR3aa: CASSPRDIVNYGYTF; CDR3nt: TGTGCCAGCAGCCCCCGGGACATTGTTAACTATGGCTACACCTTC
d_gene: TRBD1; v_gene: TRBV28; abundance: few; j_gene: TRBJ2-7; CDR3aa: CASSHRDSSYEQYF; CDR3nt: TGTGCCAGCAGCCACCGGGACAGTTCATACGAGCAGTACTTC
d_gene: TRBD1; v_gene: TRBV2; abundance: NA; j_gene: TRBJ1-1; CDR3aa: CASSLIGQGPGAFF; CDR3nt: TGTGCCAGCAGTCTAATTGGACAGGGGCCGGGAGCTTTCTTT
d_gene: NA; v_gene: TRBV4-3; abundance: once; j_gene: TRBJ2-3; CDR3aa: CASSQDTVTGGATDTQYF; CDR3nt: TGCGCCAGCAGCCAAGATACCGTCACAGGGGGGGCGACAGATACGCAGTATTTT
d_gene: TRBD1; v_gene: TRBV7-2; abundance: NA; j_gene: TRBJ1-2; CDR3aa: CASSLDDRGNYGYTF; CDR3nt: TGTGCCAGCAGCTTAGACGACAGGGGTAACTATGGCTACACCTTC
d_gene: NA; v_gene: TRBV28; abundance: NA; j_gene: TRBJ2-7; CDR3aa: CASSLSSVFEQYF; CDR3nt: TGTGCCAGCAGTTTATCGTCTGTGTTCGAGCAGTACTTC
d_gene: NA; v_gene: TRBV5-5; abundance: NA; j_gene: TRBJ2-1; CDR3aa: CASSLSLSLNNEQFF; CDR3nt: TGTGCCAGCAGCTTGTCCCTATCCCTGAACAATGAGCAGTTCTTC
d_gene: NA; v_gene: TRBV7-8; abundance: NA; j_gene: TRBJ1-1; CDR3aa: CASSLSQGGGNTEAFF; CDR3nt: TGTGCCAGCAGCTTAAGCCAGGGAGGGGGGAACACTGAAGCTTTCTTT
d_gene: NA; v_gene: TRBV6-1; abundance: NA; j_gene: TRBJ2-7; CDR3aa: CASRGETWGVYEQYF; CDR3nt: TGTGCCAGCAGGGGGGAAACCTGGGGGGTCTACGAGCAGTACTTC
d_gene: NA; v_gene: TRBV7-9; abundance: once; j_gene: TRBJ1-1; CDR3aa: CASSQANTEAFF; CDR3nt: TGTGCCAGCAGCCAGGCGAACACTGAAGCTTTCTTT
d_gene: TRBD1; v_gene: TRBV27; abundance: NA; j_gene: TRBJ1-4; CDR3aa: CASSKDRGGSNEKLFF; CDR3nt: TGTGCCAGCAGTAAGGACAGGGGAGGGTCCAATGAAAAACTGTTTTTT
d_gene: TRBD1; v_gene: TRBV7-6; abundance: NA; j_gene: TRBJ1-1; CDR3aa: CASSLQGAMNTEAFF; CDR3nt: TGTGCCAGCAGCTTACAGGGGGCCATGAACACTGAAGCTTTCTTT
d_gene: NA; v_gene: TRBV6-6; abundance: few; j_gene: TRBJ2-1; CDR3aa: CASSHEAVREQFF; CDR3nt: TGTGCCAGCAGTCATGAAGCGGTTCGCGAGCAGTTCTTC
d_gene: NA; v_gene: TRBV28; abundance: NA; j_gene: TRBJ1-4; CDR3aa: CASGSTAGEKLFF; CDR3nt: TGTGCCAGCGGATCGACGGCGGGTGAAAAACTGTTTTTT
d_gene: NA; v_gene: TRBV9; abundance: few; j_gene: TRBJ2-7; CDR3aa: CASSVEAGLTYEQYF; CDR3nt: TGTGCCAGCAGCGTAGAGGCAGGACTCACCTACGAGCAGTACTTC
d_gene: TRBD1; v_gene: TRBV7-3; abundance: NA; j_gene: TRBJ2-7; CDR3aa: CASSPRDRGRGEQYF; CDR3nt: TGTGCCAGCAGCCCTAGGGACAGGGGGAGGGGGGAGCAGTACTTC
d_gene: TRBD2; v_gene: TRBV28; abundance: few; j_gene: TRBJ2-3; CDR3aa: CASSTSGGFTDTQYF; CDR3nt: TGTGCCAGCAGTACTAGCGGGGGATTCACAGATACGCAGTATTTT
d_gene: NA; v_gene: TRBV10-1; abundance: NA; j_gene: TRBJ2-4; CDR3aa: CASSEGAGPQKNIQYF; CDR3nt: TGCGCCAGCAGTGAGGGGGCCGGTCCGCAGAAAAACATTCAGTACTTC